The 9 T cell receptor beta chains below come from one sample, sequenced in a study of cytomegalovirus exposure and HLA in healthy donors. 13 Jbeta primers and 60 Vbeta primers were used for the PCR. The protocol was immunoSEQ multiplex PCR, while the TCRdb copy is restricted to in-frame clones and leaves out a portion. The data contain 100,000 to 150,000 clones, 75% to 85% of them singletons. Sequenced input: PBMCs. All receptors come from a woman between 50 and 59 years old in good health and CMV-seropositive.

This chain's CDR3 is CASSPRTGGETQYF. The CDR3 DNA follows: TGTGCCAGCAGCCCCAGGACAGGGGGAGAGACCCAGTACTTC. The gene calls are TRBV14 and TRBJ2-5; 10 nucleotides line up with TRBD1. Germline lookup yields CDR1 SGHDN and CDR2 FVKESK. The CDR3 is 14 residues long. The V and J ends lost 4 bases and 4 bases, in that order; junction bases with no gene match: 3.

V gene TRBV7-2 combines with J gene TRBJ1-5, with unresolved D. V lost 5 bases and J lost 6, with 17 bases in between. The CDR3 totals 15 residues. Germline-derived CDR1 and CDR2 are SGHTA and FQGNSA. The CDR3 DNA follows: TGTGCCAGCAGCGCGGGGAGGCTAGAGGGTCAGCCCCAGCATTTT. Protein: CASSAGRLEGQPQHF. The full variable domain, rest sourced from reference TRBV7-2 and TRBJ1-5, is GAGVSQSPSNKVTEKGKDVELRCDPISGHTALYWYRQSLGQGLEFLIYFQGNSAPDKSGLPSDRFSAERTGGSVSTLTIQRTQQEDSAVYLCASSAGRLEGQPQHFGDGTRLSIL.

This clone was seen only once. This chain uses TRBV6-5 with TRBJ2-5; TRBD2 matches 8 bases. Unmatched junction bases numbered 9, after V lost 4 bases and J lost 5 bases. Germline CDR1 and CDR2: MNHEY and SVGAGI. The CDR3 sequence is 15 residues long. CDR3 sequence: CASSFRGGLGETQYF. The CDR3 DNA follows: TGTGCCAGCAGTTTCCGGGGGGGCCTGGGGGAGACCCAGTACTTC.

The rearrangement joins TRBV5-1 to TRBJ1-1; 8 nucleotides match TRBD1. The CDR3 is 13 residues long. Germline lookup yields CDR1 SGHRS and CDR2 YFSETQ. V gave up 3 bases and J gave up 5 bases; unmatched junction bases: 3. The CDR3 nucleotides read TGCGCCAGCAGCTACGGACAGGGTACTGAAGCTTTCTTT. Translating it yields CASSYGQGTEAFF.

The chain links TRBV6-1 to TRBJ2-5; 8 positions agree with TRBD2. V was pared by 6 bases and J by 4 bases, with 7 bases of the junction left unmatched. CDR3 length: 14 amino acids. Germline assignment: CDR1 MNHNS and CDR2 SASEGT. CDR3 nucleotide sequence: TGTGCCAGCAGGAAATCCCTAGCGGGAGAGACCCAGTACTTC. It yields the protein CASRKSLAGETQYF.

The J gene is TRBJ2-7, the V gene TRBV6-5; TRBD2 might be the D (5 bases). V was cut by 6 bases and J by 5 bases, with 17 bases left in between. The CDR3 totals 14 residues. The germline gives CDR1 MNHEY, CDR2 SVGAGI. CDR3 residues: CASSYTRMVDEQYF. Written as DNA, the CDR3 is TGTGCCAGCAGCTATACTAGAATGGTGGACGAGCAGTACTTC.

V gene TRBV7-9 combines with J gene TRBJ2-2; a possible D gene is TRBD2 (6 bases). This CDR3 contains 16 residues. Germline V CDR1 and CDR2: SEHNR, FQNEAQ (reference sequence). V lost 5 bases and J 4 bases, leaving 17 bases between the germline ends. Here the CDR3 reads CASSRTLGGFTGELFF. CDR3 coding DNA: TGTGCCAGCAGCCGAACTCTGGGGGGTTTCACCGGGGAGCTGTTTTTT.

This chain uses TRBV4-3 with TRBJ2-2; 12 positions agree with TRBD2. Germline CDR1 and CDR2: LGHNA and YSLEER. The CDR3 runs to 19 residues. V lost 0 bases to trimming and J lost 6 bases; unmatched junction nucleotides: 11. As DNA, the CDR3 is TGCGCCAGCAGCCAAGATCGACTGCTAGCGGGAGGGCGGCCCGGGGAGCTGTTTTTT. It specifies CASSQDRLLAGGRPGELFF.

The rearrangement links TRBV13 to TRBJ2-7; possible D gene TRBD1, 6 bases. CDR1 and CDR2 from the germline V gene are PRHDT and FYEKMQ (reference sequence). The CDR3 runs 13 residues. V lost 1 base to trimming and J lost 4 bases, with 8 bases between them. The CDR3 is CASSLEGGYEQYF. As DNA, the CDR3 is TGTGCCAGCAGCTTAGAAGGGGGTTACGAGCAGTACTTC.